What follows are 32 T cell receptor beta chains derived from one specimen sequenced in a study of cytomegalovirus exposure and HLA in healthy donors. It was with 60 Vbeta and 13 Jbeta primers that the PCR ran. This table comes from immunoSEQ multiplex PCR, and its TCRdb copy is limited to in-frame clones, with some not included. The sample has around 33,000 clones, 90% to 95% seen once. Sequencing input: PBMCs. These receptors originate from a woman in her late teens or twenties in good health and CMV-seronegative.

The chain uses TRBV5-6 and TRBJ1-6, with 9 positions matching TRBD1. With V trimmed by 4 bases and J by 4 bases, 9 bases remained unmatched. The germline CDR1 and CDR2 sequences are SGHDT and YYEEEE. The CDR3 is made up of 17 amino acids. CDR3 protein: CASSIIQGAGYNSPLHF. In DNA, the CDR3 is TGTGCCAGCAGCATAATACAGGGGGCCGGGTATAATTCACCCCTCCACTTT.

The chain uses TRBV9 and TRBJ2-7, with D uncertain. Germline V CDR1 and CDR2: SGDLS, YYNGEE. The CDR3 is 14 residues long. V lost 0 bases and J lost 1, with 8 bases in between. The CDR3 coding sequence is TGTGCCAGCAGCGTAGGCGCAGGTTCCTACGAGCAGTACTTC. It yields the protein CASSVGAGSYEQYF.

The chain joins TRBV27 to TRBJ2-2; D is unresolved. In germline, CDR1 is MNHEY, CDR2 SMNVEV (reference sequence). The V and J ends lost 5 bases and 7 bases respectively, with 14 bases between them. The CDR3 totals 14 residues. The CDR3 DNA reads as TGTGCCAGCAGTGCAACTTCTATCTTCGGGGAGCTGTTTTTT. This gives the protein CASSATSIFGELFF.

This clone was seen once. The V and J genes are TRBV5-1 and TRBJ1-2, with D maybe TRBD1 (5 bases). Germline lookup yields CDR1 SGHRS and CDR2 YFSETQ. V dropped 0 bases and J dropped 5 bases, with 14 bases sitting between them. CDR3 length equals 15 residues. CDR3 sequence reads: CASSLGQGSVYGYTF. The CDR3 nucleotides are TGCGCCAGCAGCTTGGGGCAGGGCTCTGTGTATGGCTACACCTTC. The full variable domain, its missing parts supplied by reference TRBV5-1 and TRBJ1-2, is KAGVTQTPRYLIKTRGQQVTLSCSPISGHRSVSWYQQTPGQGLQFLFEYFSETQRNKGNFPGRFSGRQFSNSRSEMNVSTLELGDSALYLCASSLGQGSVYGYTFGSGTRLTVV.

The rearrangement joins TRBV29-1 to TRBJ1-2; D uncertain. The V gene's germline CDR1 is SQVTM and CDR2 ANQGSEA. This CDR3 is 10 amino acids long. Trimming removed 3 bases at V and 6 bases at J, with 5 bases between. The CDR3 region is CSVDGDGYTF. The CDR3 DNA is TGCAGCGTTGACGGTGATGGCTACACCTTC. The full variable domain, completed using reference TRBV29-1 and TRBJ1-2, is SAVISQKPSRDICQRGTSLTIQCQVDSQVTMMFWYRQQPGQSLTLIATANQGSEATYESGFVIDKFPISRPNLTFSTLTVSNMSPEDSSIYLCSVDGDGYTFGSGTRLTVV.

The chain joins TRBV19 to TRBJ2-3; possibly TRBD2 for D (6 bases). This CDR3 has 15 amino acids. V lost 7 bases and J lost 2, with 16 bases in between. Per germline, CDR1 LNHDA and CDR2 SQIVND (reference sequence). CDR3 amino acids: CASTPAGSLTDTQYF. CDR3 nucleotide sequence: TGTGCCAGTACTCCAGCGGGCTCTCTCACAGATACGCAGTATTTT.

The V call is TRBV19, the J call TRBJ2-7, with 9 bases that match TRBD1. This CDR3 spans 14 amino acids. Germline trimming cut 2 bases from V and 3 bases from J; bases unmatched to any gene: 2. Per germline, CDR1 LNHDA and CDR2 SQIVND (reference sequence). For the CDR3, the DNA is TGTGCCAGTAGTATATGGGGACAGGGCTACGAGCAGTACTTC. Translating gives CASSIWGQGYEQYF.

This clone has more than one count but fewer than ten. The chain links TRBV28 to TRBJ1-1; D is possibly TRBD1 (5 bases). The CDR3 is 13 amino acids. V was pared by 5 bases and J by 4 bases, with 11 bases between. Germline CDR1 MDHEN, CDR2 SYDVKM. Written as DNA, the CDR3 is TGTGCCAGCAGTATCCCAGGGATCACTGAAGCTTTCTTT. This encodes CASSIPGITEAFF.

The V and J genes are TRBV11-2 and TRBJ1-2; D not certain. Trimming removed 0 bases at V and 7 bases at J, with 15 bases between. The germline CDR1 and CDR2 sequences are SGHAT and FQNNGV. This CDR3 comprises 15 residues. The CDR3 here is CASSLDQVRRSGYTF. CDR3 nucleotides: TGTGCCAGCAGCTTAGATCAAGTCAGGAGGTCTGGCTACACCTTC.

The CDR3: CVRSSEGTGLYF. The CDR3 DNA follows: TGTGTCAGAAGCTCGGAAGGGACAGGATTGTACTTC. The chain couples TRBV7-5 to TRBJ2-5; the D call TRBD1 from the table was never checked on the DNA. TRBV7-5 is marked as a pseudogene. The CDR3 runs 12 residues.

This chain links TRBV6-1 with TRBJ2-1; no clear D gene. This CDR3 has 16 amino acids. The germline gives CDR1 MNHNS, CDR2 SASEGT. V dropped 1 base and J dropped 0 bases, with 10 bases sitting between them. CDR3 residues: CASSEVPWSSYNEQFF. The CDR3 DNA follows: TGTGCCAGCAGTGAAGTCCCGTGGAGCTCCTACAATGAGCAGTTCTTC.

This clone was observed once. CDR3 amino acids: CASSLTPGQGRVAFF. CDR3 DNA: TGTGCCAGCAGTCTGACACCGGGACAGGGACGCGTCGCTTTCTTT. V gene TRBV27 combines with J gene TRBJ1-1; 9 bases line up with TRBD1. V lost 5 bases and J lost 11; bases outside the gene matches: 15. The germline CDR1 and CDR2 sequences are MNHEY and SMNVEV (reference sequence). The CDR3 length is 15 residues.

The chain's CDR3 is CASSADRGWGTEAFF. The CDR3 DNA sequence: TGTGCCAGCAGTGCAGACAGGGGTTGGGGCACTGAAGCTTTCTTT. The chain couples TRBV25-1 to TRBJ1-1; 8 bases line up with TRBD1. Germline CDR1 MGHDK, CDR2 SYGVNS. Trimming cost V 4 bases and J 4 bases; bases outside gene matches: 8. CDR3 length: 15 amino acids.

The chain has TRBV14 and TRBJ1-2, with no clear D. Germline V gene data show CDR1 as SGHDN and CDR2 as FVKESK. The CDR3 has 12 residues. V was clipped by 4 bases and J by 4 bases, with 7 bases between them. DNA of the CDR3: TGTGCCAGCAGCCTGGGCCGCTATGGCTACACCTTC. Encoded protein: CASSLGRYGYTF.

A remark on this clone: Other nucleotide sequences in the sample specify the same CDR3. The chain links TRBV6-5 to TRBJ1-6, with unresolved D. V shed 0 bases and J shed 6 bases, with 9 bases lying between them. From germline, CDR1 is MNHEY and CDR2 SVGAGI. The CDR3 length is 15 residues. The CDR3 DNA reads as TGTGCCAGCAGTTACTCGGAGAGCCTTAATTCACCCCTCCACTTT. Protein product: CASSYSESLNSPLHF.

The J gene is TRBJ2-5, the V gene TRBV7-2; D might be TRBD2 (5 bases). Trimming removed 5 bases at V and 4 bases at J, with 8 bases between. The CDR3 is 12 amino acids. The germline CDR1 and CDR2 sequences are SGHTA and FQGNSA. CDR3 bases: TGTGCCAGCAGCCGGGAAAGAGAGACCCAGTACTTC. Translating it yields CASSRERETQYF. The full variable domain, in which reference TRBV7-2 and TRBJ2-5 provide the parts outside the CDR3, is GAGVSQSPSNKVTEKGKDVELRCDPISGHTALYWYRQSLGQGLEFLIYFQGNSAPDKSGLPSDRFSAERTGGSVSTLTIQRTQQEDSAVYLCASSRERETQYFGPGTRLLVL.

The rearrangement links TRBV5-1 to TRBJ2-7, with 13 bases lining up with TRBD2. The V gene's germline CDR1 is SGHRS and CDR2 YFSETQ. Unmatched junction bases numbered 8, after V lost 4 bases and J lost 4 bases. The CDR3 extends over 16 amino acids. CDR3 region: CASSITSGRAAYEQYF. Here the CDR3 DNA reads TGCGCCAGCAGCATAACTAGCGGGAGGGCCGCGTACGAGCAGTACTTC.

This chain links TRBV28 with TRBJ2-5, with a tentative D call TRBD2 (6 bases). The CDR3 runs to 14 residues. CDR1 and CDR2 from the germline V gene are MDHEN and SYDVKM. V lost 9 bases to trimming and J lost 0 bases, with 14 bases between them. The CDR3 DNA reads TGTGCCAGTAGCGGAGTCGGGCACCAAGAGACCCAGTACTTC. Its translation: CASSGVGHQETQYF.

This clone was seen once. The chain links TRBV7-9 to TRBJ2-4, with TRBD1 as a possible D gene (7 bases). Between the trimmed V and J ends, which lost 5 bases and 4 bases, there was a span of 24 bases. The CDR3 spans 18 residues. Germline values: CDR1 SEHNR, CDR2 FQNEAQ (reference sequence). CDR3 bases: TGTGCCAGCAGCCCTCGGCCCCGACAGGGAGGTCCGAAAAACATTCAGTACTTC. This translates into CASSPRPRQGGPKNIQYF.

The sample holds one count of this clone. This sequence joins TRBV7-9 and TRBJ2-5; D is perhaps TRBD1 (6 bases). Trimming removed 5 bases at V and 2 bases at J, with 12 bases between. Germline loops: CDR1 SEHNR, CDR2 FQNEAQ (reference sequence). The CDR3 has 14 amino acids. The CDR3 coding sequence is TGTGCCAGCAGCCTCCGGGACACACAAGAGACCCAGTACTTC. Its translation is CASSLRDTQETQYF. The full variable domain, rest sourced from reference TRBV7-9 and TRBJ2-5, is DTGVSQNPRHKITKRGQNVTFRCDPISEHNRLYWYRQTLGQGPEFLTYFQNEAQLEKSRLLSDRFSAERPKGSFSTLEIQRTEQGDSAMYLCASSLRDTQETQYFGPGTRLLVL.

This chain joins TRBV2 and TRBJ2-5, with D possibly TRBD2 on 5 matching bases. The CDR3 is 13 amino acids. Trimming removed 4 bases from V and 2 bases from J, with 8 bases in between. Germline values: CDR1 SNHLY, CDR2 FYNNEI. The DNA of the CDR3 is TGTGCCAGCAGTGGGACTCCTCAAGAGACCCAGTACTTC. This translates into CASSGTPQETQYF.

The chain combines TRBV2 with TRBJ1-2; TRBD1 matches 7 bases. Germline lookup yields CDR1 SNHLY and CDR2 FYNNEI. Germline trimming cut 4 bases from V and 0 bases from J; bases unmatched to any gene: 8. The CDR3 totals 16 residues. The CDR3 DNA is TGTGCCAGCAGTGCCATAAGACAGGGTCCTAACTATGGCTACACCTTC. The encoded protein is CASSAIRQGPNYGYTF.

The V gene is TRBV4-3, the J gene TRBJ2-1; 13 bases are a match to TRBD2. With V trimmed by 0 bases and J by 5 bases, 1 base remained unmatched. CDR3 length equals 16 residues. The V gene's germline CDR1 is LGHNA and CDR2 YSLEER. Here the CDR3 reads CASSQETSGRHNEQFF. The DNA of the CDR3 is TGCGCCAGCAGCCAAGAGACTAGCGGGAGGCACAATGAGCAGTTCTTC.

This clone was seen only once. The rearrangement uses TRBV7-9 and TRBJ2-1; no clear D. The CDR3 spans 14 residues. Looked up from germline, CDR1 is SEHNR and CDR2 is FQNEAQ (reference sequence). V was clipped by 1 base and J by 11 bases, with 15 bases between them. This CDR3 reads CASSLEFSGSKQFF. In DNA, the CDR3 is TGTGCCAGCAGCTTAGAGTTTTCGGGTTCGAAGCAGTTCTTC.

The chain recombines TRBV6-4 with TRBJ2-2; 7 positions agree with TRBD2. Germline CDR1 and CDR2: MRHNA and SNTAGT. The CDR3 totals 16 residues. J lost 4 bases, V lost 3 bases, and 8 bases had no gene match. The CDR3 loop is CASSDSGTTSTGELFF. In nucleotides, the CDR3 is TGTGCCAGCAGTGATTCCGGGACTACTAGCACCGGGGAGCTGTTTTTT.

This chain uses TRBV2 with TRBJ2-5; D ambiguous. CDR1 SNHLY and CDR2 FYNNEI come from the germline V gene. Trimming removed 2 bases from V and 6 bases from J, with 7 bases in between. The CDR3 length is 12 residues. In DNA form, the CDR3 reads TGTGCCAGCAGTGAACAGTTGCAGACCCAGTACTTC. As protein: CASSEQLQTQYF.

V usage is TRBV28 and J usage is TRBJ2-1; 8 bases match TRBD2. The CDR3 spans 17 residues. Germline assignment: CDR1 MDHEN and CDR2 SYDVKM. The V gene end was trimmed by 4 bases and the J gene end by 0 bases; junction bases not matched to a gene: 8. CDR3 region: CASSYVAGTFSYNEQFF. The CDR3 nucleotides read TGTGCCAGCAGTTATGTAGCGGGAACCTTCTCCTACAATGAGCAGTTCTTC.

This clone was observed a few times. This rearrangement joins TRBV5-1 to TRBJ2-7; 7 positions agree with TRBD1. The CDR3 is 14 amino acids. The germline V gene has CDR1 SGHRS and CDR2 YFSETQ. J lost 2 bases, V lost 0 bases, and 2 bases had no gene match. CDR3 in amino acids: CASSLGQGPYEQYF. DNA for the CDR3: TGCGCCAGCAGCTTGGGACAGGGTCCCTACGAGCAGTACTTC. The entire variable domain, with the rest obtained from reference TRBV5-1 and TRBJ2-7, is as follows: KAGVTQTPRYLIKTRGQQVTLSCSPISGHRSVSWYQQTPGQGLQFLFEYFSETQRNKGNFPGRFSGRQFSNSRSEMNVSTLELGDSALYLCASSLGQGPYEQYFGPGTRLTVT.

The genes are TRBV30 and TRBJ2-1; D perhaps matches TRBD1 (9 bases). The germline gives CDR1 GTSNPN, CDR2 SVGIG (reference sequence). The CDR3 runs 15 residues. V dropped 4 bases and J dropped 10 bases, with 23 bases sitting between them. DNA of the CDR3: TGTGCCTGGAACGGGGGGGGACAGGGATGGGGAGAGCAGTTCTTC. Its protein is CAWNGGGQGWGEQFF.

The chain joins TRBV6-6 to TRBJ1-3; D is ambiguous. This CDR3 is built from 14 residues. Germline V CDR1 and CDR2: MNHNY, SVGAGI (reference sequence). V gave up 2 bases and J gave up 0 bases, with 5 bases separating them. The CDR3 is CASSYPYSGNTIYF. CDR3 in DNA: TGTGCCAGCAGTTACCCCTACTCTGGAAACACCATATATTTT.

This clone was picked up one time. The chain carries TRBV7-3 and TRBJ2-5, with D possibly TRBD1 on 5 matching bases. Germline V lookup: CDR1 SGHTA, CDR2 FQGTGA. Trimming took off 6 bases at V and 5 bases at J, with 28 bases between the two ends. The CDR3 spans 18 residues. This chain's CDR3 is CASRSACSPAPRVETQYF. CDR3 nucleotide sequence: TGTGCCAGCAGATCCGCCTGTTCTCCAGCCCCCAGGGTGGAGACCCAGTACTTC.

The chain joins TRBV6-6 to TRBJ2-7; no reliable D call. CDR1 and CDR2 (germline): MNHNY, SVGAGI (reference sequence). Trimming took 0 bases from V and 0 from J, leaving 6 bases between them. This CDR3 comprises 14 residues. The CDR3 reads CASSYSQNSYEQYF. The CDR3 coding sequence is TGTGCCAGCAGTTACTCTCAGAACTCCTACGAGCAGTACTTC.